This TCR beta chain was profiled in a study of blood T cell repertoires in COVID-19 (TCRdb year 2020). Broadly, across the study: Collaborator samples came from the United States, Italy and Spain and covered acute and convalescent phases of COVID-19. Sample metadata almost always included a de-identified subject ID, COVID-19 status, age in years and sex. The repertoires were released in a freely available public database meant as a resource for research on the immune response to SARS-CoV-2. Samples came from the ongoing ImmuneRACE study (first 160 participants) plus 1,254 subjects from 6 global collaborators. Subjects who had been exposed to COVID-19, were actively infected with it, or had recovered from it provided the deeply sampled blood TCRbeta repertoires that made up the dataset. The prospective study material was composed of cDNA or gDNA derived from T cells, B-cell-depleted T cells, or PBMCs. Where HLA class I and class II types were available, the types were taken from metadata supplied by the sample provider, not from assay-based typing. The research as a whole found: How much clinical and demographic metadata was included differed by source and by participant, and the metadata was provided uncurated.

Participants in the prospective study were aged about 18 to 100 years, lived in 20 to 30 United States geographic areas, and enrolled through a virtual design. In the prospective study, participants were assigned to cohorts based on the clinical history participants reported in a screening survey and a study questionnaire. Exposed participants had been in contact with someone with a PCR-confirmed or clinician-diagnosed COVID-19 case within 2 weeks of study entry. In the prospective study, whole blood, serum and a nasopharyngeal or oropharyngeal swab were collected from each participant by mobile phlebotomists. Prospective study participants could optionally give additional blood draws and questionnaires over an approximately two-month period. Before DNA extraction, prospective study blood samples were shipped either frozen or at room temperature. For this clone: Its antigen has not been determined. Base qualities are missing; no much larger clone stands one base away.

TCRbeta CDR3 regions were amplified from genomic DNA by means of the immunoSEQ Assay, a bias-controlled multiplex PCR. In the paper's pipeline: The number of nucleated cells in each sample was estimated by amplification of reference gene primers within the assay. Sequence reads were collapsed and filtered to measure the absolute abundance of every unique TCRbeta CDR3 rearrangement. For each sample, productive Simpson clonality was calculated as the square root of Simpson's diversity index over productive rearrangements. TCRdb limited this immuneACCESS table to in-frame rearrangements with V and J called. A share of clones is missing; checked studies link under half to unresolved V genes, and the rest is unexplained. V and J calls and clone size are copied from that table; D and trimming were computed from the DNA. The sample table lists a few hundred thousand clones, over 85% of them with a count of one. Under 3.5% of the sample lies in the top ten.

V and J are truncated by 3 bases and 1 base respectively, leaving an intervening sequence of 12 bases. The CDR3 covers 14 residues, taking in both the cysteine and the phenylalanine. The sequence is cut down to CDR3 DNA, 42 bases in frame from base 1. The CDR1 and CDR2 encoded by the germline V gene (reference sequence) are DFQATT and SNEGSKA. The chain joins TRBV20-1 to TRBJ1-1, and TRBD1 may be the D gene, going by 6 matching bases. The TCR originated in a woman between 45 and 65 years old who had been exposed to COVID-19. Sample: PBMCs or T cells enriched from blood (not recorded which). The CDR3 has the sequence CSASLGGANTEAFF. The sequence in DNA is TGCAGTGCTAGTCTGGGGGGGGCGAACACTGAAGCTTTCTTT.